Listed below are T cell receptor beta chains from one sample, sequenced in a study of T cell responses to AZD1222 COVID-19 vaccine. Method: immunoSEQ multiplex PCR; TCRdb's copy keeps in-frame clones and lacks some. The data show around 180,000 clones, with over 70% seen just once and under 3.5% held by the top ten. Specimen: peripheral blood, collected on day 0 of MenACWY control vaccination. The source of these receptors is an adult in good health. Both conserved end residues are part of each CDR3. The order of the fields is J gene, V gene, clone size, D gene, CDR3 DNA, CDR3 protein. The D gene is left open where the match is weak. Not every row has a clone size; where given, it reads once, few, many or a size class.

>TRBJ1-2|TRBV6-1|NA|NA
TGTGCCAGCAGTGAGGTGGGACTGTCATATGGCTACACCTTC
CASSEVGLSYGYTF
>TRBJ2-3|TRBV7-2|NA|TRBD2
TGTGCCAGCAGCTTAGGGGGACTAGCCCCAGATACGCAGTATTTT
CASSLGGLAPDTQYF
>TRBJ2-1|TRBV6-2/TRBV6-3|once|NA
TGTGCCAGCAGTTACTATCGGGGAGGAAACAATGAGCAGTTCTTC
CASSYYRGGNNEQFF
>TRBJ1-1|TRBV7-9|NA|NA
TGTGCCAGCAGCCCCTTGGCAGAAGAAGCTTTCTTT
CASSPLAEEAFF
>TRBJ2-3|TRBV28|NA|NA
TGTGCCAGCAGTCCCTCCCCGGGACTTCAAGCCTCCACAGATACGCAGTATTTT
CASSPSPGLQASTDTQYF
>TRBJ1-1|TRBV5-6|once|NA
TGTGCCAGCAGCTTGGTTAGGGGGGTGAACACTGAAGCTTTCTTT
CASSLVRGVNTEAFF
>TRBJ2-7|TRBV7-9|NA|NA
TGTGCCAGCAGCTTAGGAGGGGCCGAGCAGTACTTC
CASSLGGAEQYF
>TRBJ1-3|TRBV9|few|NA
TGTGCCAGCAGCGTAGGGGGTCGGGGACTGGGAAACACCATATATTTT
CASSVGGRGLGNTIYF
>TRBJ1-5|TRBV28|NA|TRBD1
TGTGCCAGCTGGGGACAGGCTATCAATCAGCCCCAGCATTTT
CASWGQAINQPQHF
>TRBJ1-6|TRBV10-1|NA|NA
TGCGCCAGCAGTGGCGCCGGGGCGGTAAATTCACCCCTCCACTTT
CASSGAGAVNSPLHF
>TRBJ1-1|TRBV28|NA|NA
TGTGCCAGCAGTACCGGGACATTGAACACTGAAGCTTTCTTT
CASSTGTLNTEAFF
>TRBJ2-2|TRBV9|once|NA
TGTGCCAGCAGCGTAGGGGGGGCTTTCCCCGGGGAGCTGTTTTTT
CASSVGGAFPGELFF
>TRBJ1-4|TRBV11-1|few|NA
TGTGCCAGCAGCTTGGCCTCGAAGGAAAAACTGTTTTTT
CASSLASKEKLFF
>TRBJ2-3|TRBV21-1|once|NA
TGTGCCAGCACCTTTTTCCCGCATACGCAGTATTTT
CASTFFPHTQYF
>TRBJ1-2|TRBV5-1|NA|NA
TGCGCCAGCAGCTTGGATGGAGACCTTACGAACTATGGCTACACCTTC
CASSLDGDLTNYGYTF
>TRBJ1-2|TRBV6-5|NA|NA
TGTGCCAGCAGTCCGGGGGGGGGCTATGGCTACACCTTC
CASSPGGGYGYTF
>TRBJ2-3|TRBV7-2|NA|TRBD2
TGTGCCAGCAGCTTACTCCGCGGGGGTTTTGATACTACAGATACGCAGTATTTT
CASSLLRGGFDTTDTQYF
>TRBJ1-1|TRBV7-3|NA|NA
TGTGCCAGCAGCCGACAGGAAGACACTGAAGCTTTCTTT
CASSRQEDTEAFF
>TRBJ1-3|TRBV9|NA|NA
TGTGCCAGCAGCGTAGGGGGTGTAGGCGGAAACACCATATATTTT
CASSVGGVGGNTIYF
>TRBJ2-1|TRBV28|NA|TRBD2
TGTGCCAGCATTCCTTCGACGGGACTAGCGGGACAACTCTTC
CASIPSTGLAGQLF
>TRBJ1-6|TRBV6-5|NA|NA
TGTGCCAGCAGTCGACAGAACAATAATTCACCCCTCCACTTT
CASSRQNNNSPLHF
>TRBJ2-7|TRBV7-3|once|NA
TGTGCCAGCAGCTTAAGCCTGGGGGGCGAGCAGTACTTC
CASSLSLGGEQYF
>TRBJ2-7|TRBV7-2|NA|NA
TGTGCCAGCACACACCTCTACGAGCAGTACTTC
CASTHLYEQYF
>TRBJ1-3|TRBV30|NA|NA
TGTGCCTGGAAAGGGGGATTAGACGGAAACACCATATATTTT
CAWKGGLDGNTIYF
>TRBJ1-2|TRBV4-2|NA|TRBD1
TGTGCCAGCAGCCAAGATATAGAGGGGGCCGATAACTATGGCTACACCTTC
CASSQDIEGADNYGYTF
>TRBJ1-1|TRBV4-3|NA|NA
TGCGCCAGCAGCCAAGATCCCCGGACGAAGATCTTT
CASSQDPRTKIF
>TRBJ1-1|TRBV2|NA|NA
TGTGCCAGCACTACGACAGGGAACACTGAAGCTTTCTTT
CASTTTGNTEAFF
>TRBJ2-1|TRBV4-3|NA|TRBD2
TGCGCCAGCAGCCAAGGTGGTAGCGGGGGGGCCGGGAATGAGCAGTTCTTC
CASSQGGSGGAGNEQFF
>TRBJ2-7|TRBV6-5|NA|NA
TGTGCCAGCAGTTACGAGCCAGGGCCCTACGAGCAGTACTTC
CASSYEPGPYEQYF
>TRBJ2-7|TRBV5-6|once|TRBD2
TGTGCCAGCAGGCTGACTAGCGGGAGGACCTACGAGCAGTACTTC
CASRLTSGRTYEQYF
>TRBJ2-1|TRBV25-1|NA|NA
TGTGCCAGCAGTGAATATAGGAACTCCTACAATGAGCAGTTCTTC
CASSEYRNSYNEQFF
>TRBJ2-1|TRBV14|NA|NA
TGTGCCAGCAGCCATGAAGCGATCAATGAGCAGTTCTTC
CASSHEAINEQFF
>TRBJ2-3|TRBV7-2|NA|NA
TGTGCCAGCAGCTTACTTTGGGGCACAGATACGCAGTATTTT
CASSLLWGTDTQYF
>TRBJ2-2|TRBV18|NA|TRBD1
TGTGCCAGCTCAATGGACAGGGGGGCCACCGGGGAGCTGTTTTTT
CASSMDRGATGELFF
>TRBJ2-5|TRBV7-9|NA|NA
TGTGCCAGCAGCAACGACAGGGAGGGAGAGACCCAGTACTTC
CASSNDREGETQYF
>TRBJ2-1|TRBV28|NA|NA
TGTGCCAGCAGTACTACCTCCTACAATGAGCAGTTCTTC
CASSTTSYNEQFF
>TRBJ1-1|TRBV19|NA|NA
TGTGCCAGTACGGCAGGGATGAAGAACACTGAAGCTTTCTTT
CASTAGMKNTEAFF
>TRBJ1-1|TRBV4-2|NA|NA
TGTGCCAGCAGCTCCCTCGGGGTGATCAACACTGAAGCTTTCTTT
CASSSLGVINTEAFF
>TRBJ2-7|TRBV28|NA|TRBD2
TGTGCCAGCAGTCTTAGCGGGAGGACCTCCTACGAGCAGTACTTC
CASSLSGRTSYEQYF
>TRBJ1-3|TRBV7-2|once|NA
TGTGCCAGCAGCTTAGTTGGGCCTGGAAACACCATATATTTT
CASSLVGPGNTIYF
>TRBJ2-1|TRBV10-3|NA|NA
TGTGCCATCTCTCCGGGAGAGCAGTACAATGAGCAGTTCTTC
CAISPGEQYNEQFF
>TRBJ2-7|TRBV28|few|TRBD2
TGTGCCAGCAGTTTTCAGGGACTAGCGGGCTACGAGCAGTACTTC
CASSFQGLAGYEQYF
>TRBJ1-2|TRBV2|NA|NA
TGTGCCAGCAGGGCTGAGACAGGCTATGGCTACACCTTC
CASRAETGYGYTF
>TRBJ1-1|TRBV20-1|once|NA
TGCAGTGCTAAGATTTCGTATGCTTTCTTT
CSAKISYAFF
>TRBJ2-3|TRBV7-8|NA|TRBD2
TGTGCCAGCAGCTTAGGGGCGGGAGTACGGGCAGATACGCAGTATTTT
CASSLGAGVRADTQYF
>TRBJ2-1|TRBV7-7|NA|TRBD1
TGTGCCAGCAGCCCGGGACAGGGCTTCAATGAGCAGTTCTTC
CASSPGQGFNEQFF
>TRBJ1-2|TRBV4-1|NA|TRBD1
TGCGCCAGCAGCCAAGAACAGGGGGCTTTCTATGGCTACACCTTC
CASSQEQGAFYGYTF
>TRBJ1-6|TRBV28|once|NA
TGTGCCAGCAGTCCGACGACAGGAGTAAATTCACCCCTCCACTTT
CASSPTTGVNSPLHF
>TRBJ1-1|TRBV2|NA|NA
TGTGCCAGCAGTGGGCCAAAAATAGGCAGTGGTGAAGCTTTCTTT
CASSGPKIGSGEAFF